The entry below describes one T cell receptor (beta chain). The data belong to a study of T cells after yellow fever vaccination. In the study overall: SMART-Seq v4 Ultra Low Input prepared the low-cell-number fractions.

The germline V gene encodes CDR1 LNHDA and CDR2 SQIVND (reference sequence). The CDR3 covers 14 residues. V lost 3 bases, J lost 5 bases, and 10 bases lay in between. One entry per CDR3 protein results from TCRdb running MiXCR on the 5' RACE reads. The sample lists more than 95,000 distinct CDR3 sequences; about 8.8% were seen once. Sequences were derived from CD8+ T cells sorted from PBMCs, sampled on the day of the yellow fever booster vaccination. This clonotype originated in a man aged 18-30 years who received the YFV17D yellow fever vaccine. The chain links TRBV19 to TRBJ2-2; TRBD1 might be the D (6 bases). The CDR3 sequence is CASSIPQGTGELFF. The CDR3 DNA is TGTGCCAGTAGTATCCCTCAGGGGACCGGGGAGCTGTTTTTT. Looking up the rest from reference TRBV19 and TRBJ2-2 gives the full variable domain: DGGITQSPKYLFRKEGQNVTLSCEQNLNHDAMYWYRQDPGQGLRLIYYSQIVNDFQKGDIAEGYSVSREKKESFPLTVTSAQKNPTAFYLCASSIPQGTGELFFGEGSRLTVL.